This passage covers 3 T cell receptor beta chains from one sample sequenced in a study of regulatory T cells in long-lasting Graves disease. Arm-PCR with iRepertoire HTBI primers amplified the CDR3 regions for these TCR beta libraries. Via MiXCR, TCRdb re-called the multiplex PCR reads, giving one row per CDR3 protein. The data contain approximately 440,000 distinct CDR3 sequences, 15% to 20% of them seen just once; the ten biggest clones take up roughly an eighth. Indicated time point: newly diagnosed GD, antithyroid drugs for less than 3 months. Making the TCR library involved RNA that had been extracted from PBMCs. In addition, the sample was reused for a study of T cells in Graves' hyperthyroidism and ophthalmopathy.

The sequenced sample was peripheral blood mononuclear cells (PBMCs), obtained at new diagnosis, from a patient treated with antithyroid drugs. The receptors were sampled from a man aged 35-49 years with Graves disease.

Only a few counts were recorded for this clonotype. The chain recombines TRBV30 with TRBJ1-2; weak D call: TRBD1 (6 bases). Trimming stripped 4 bases from V and 7 bases from J, with 13 bases between. CDR3 size: 12 residues. Germline-derived CDR1 and CDR2 are GTSNPN and SVGIG (reference sequence). The CDR3 loop is CAWNRDPGGYTF. The CDR3 DNA follows: TGTGCCTGGAACAGGGATCCGGGTGGCTACACCTTC.

In its sample, this clonotype was seen a few times. The chain carries TRBV14 and TRBJ1-2, with 7 positions matching TRBD1. The trim removed 1 base at V and 3 bases at J, leaving 5 bases unmatched. This CDR3 region has 15 residues. From germline, CDR1 is SGHDN and CDR2 FVKESK. The CDR3 bases are TGTGCCAGCAGCCAAGGACCAGGGGGTCACTATGGCTACACCTTC. Its protein product is CASSQGPGGHYGYTF.

This clonotype was detected a few times. This sequence joins TRBV9 and TRBJ1-2; maybe TRBD1 (6 bases). Trimming left V 3 bases short and J 2 bases short, with 11 bases between. Germline CDR1 reads SGDLS; CDR2 reads YYNGEE. The CDR3 totals 14 residues. CDR3 sequence: CASSADRTNYGYTF. The CDR3, as DNA: TGTGCCAGCAGCGCCGACAGGACGAACTATGGCTACACCTTC.